The present T cell receptor beta chain was sequenced within a study of blood T cells in healthy people across ages. The V gene's germline CDR1 is SGHTA and CDR2 FQGNSA. The CDR3 loop spans 17 amino acids. Trimming took 4 bases from V and 3 from J; bases not matched to a gene: 14. Primed by a sample-barcoded 5' primer and a J-beta primer mix, a second PCR proceeded for about 7 to 11 cycles. One entry per CDR3 protein results from TCRdb running MiXCR on the 5' RACE reads. The sample shows over a million distinct CDR3 sequences, 45% of them seen only once. This receptor was identified in a woman aged 60-70 years in good health. The sequencing input was blood. This sequence joins TRBV7-2 and TRBJ2-7; 8 bases line up with TRBD2. This CDR3 is CASSSPRAGGAFYEQYF. The CDR3 nucleotides are TGTGCCAGCAGCTCACCCCGGGCGGGGGGCGCATTCTACGAGCAGTACTTC.